The T cell receptor beta chain described here comes from a study of radiotherapy plus CTLA-4 blockade in lung cancer. V shed 4 bases, J shed 2 bases, and the junction held 7 bases outside the gene matches. The CDR3 runs to 15 residues. Germline assignment: CDR1 SGHRS and CDR2 YFSETQ. Clones were read by immunoSEQ multiplex PCR, and TCRdb kept only the in-frame ones, dropping some. This repertoire shows fewer than 100,000 clones, roughly 80% found once; its top ten account for 0.75% to 0.85%. The clonotype originates from a human donor with non-small cell lung cancer who had stable disease on radiotherapy plus ipilimumab. Sequenced material: peripheral blood, taken from a patient treated with radiotherapy plus ipilimumab. The V and J genes are TRBV5-1 and TRBJ2-7, with TRBD1 identical over 9 bases. CDR3: CASSTPRTGAYEQYF. The CDR3 nucleotides read TGCGCCAGCAGCACGCCGAGGACAGGGGCCTACGAGCAGTACTTC.